This T cell receptor beta chain was profiled in a study of vaccination and CD4 T cells after COVID-19. The overall study: The study sampled a few convalescent patients at day 14 and again at days 161 to 241 post-vaccination.

This CDR3 contains 13 residues. Looked up from germline, CDR1 is SEHNR and CDR2 is FQNEAQ (reference sequence). Trimming removed 5 bases at V and 1 base at J, with 8 bases between. Concerning this clonotype: Its antigen is unidentified.

The time point here: late sampling 161 to 241 days after vaccination in a few convalescent patients. The treatment was: roughly ten-day PBMC culture with coronavirus spike peptide pools or control peptides (ViraFEST assay). Sequenced with the Oncomine TCR Beta short-read assay was DNA taken from cultured CD4+ T cells. Cultures of CD4+ T cells served as the source for extracting genomic DNA. TCRdb recomputed calls from the PCR reads with MiXCR, one row per CDR3 protein. The table lists under 30,000 distinct CDR3 sequences, roughly 38% of them singletons. The sequencing here drew on CD4+ T cells from blood, cultured in vitro, taken about 7 months after SARS-CoV-2 vaccination. The rearrangement joins TRBV7-9 to TRBJ1-1, with a weak D call TRBD1 (6 bases). This sequence was found in a human donor who had recovered from COVID-19. CDR3 region: CASSRGQNTEAFF. The CDR3 coding sequence is TGTGCCAGCAGCCGGGGACAGAACACTGAAGCTTTCTTT.